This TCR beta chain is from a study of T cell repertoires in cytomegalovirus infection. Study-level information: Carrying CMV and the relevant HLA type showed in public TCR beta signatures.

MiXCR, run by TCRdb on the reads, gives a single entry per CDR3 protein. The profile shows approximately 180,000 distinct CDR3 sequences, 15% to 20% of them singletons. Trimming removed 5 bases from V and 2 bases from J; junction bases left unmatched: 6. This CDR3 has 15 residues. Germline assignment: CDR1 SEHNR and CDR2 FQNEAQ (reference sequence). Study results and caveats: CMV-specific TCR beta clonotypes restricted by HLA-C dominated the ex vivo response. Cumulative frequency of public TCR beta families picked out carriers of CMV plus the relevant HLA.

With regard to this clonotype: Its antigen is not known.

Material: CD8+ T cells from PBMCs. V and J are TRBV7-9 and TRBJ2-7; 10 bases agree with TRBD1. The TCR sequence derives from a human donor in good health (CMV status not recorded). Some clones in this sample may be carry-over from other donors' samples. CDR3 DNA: TGTGCCAGCAGCCGAACGGGGACAGGGGCCTACGAGCAGTACTTC. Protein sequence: CASSRTGTGAYEQYF.